This T cell receptor beta chain was sequenced during a study of cytomegalovirus exposure and HLA in healthy donors. As concerns this clone: Its antigen is undetermined.

Study results and caveats: Reported performance of the classifier showed diagnosis of cytomegalovirus status with high specificity and sensitivity. Researchers catalogued about 160 TCR beta chains as cytomegalovirus-associated. The finding came from a later analysis; first-cohort TCR clusters tended to co-occur in the 90 to 150 validation repertoires. The study found most TCR sequences rare, yet found some public TCRs in many donors.

Using immunoSEQ multiplex PCR, the repertoire was profiled, and TCRdb retains in-frame clones only, with some absent. Here the sample spans tens of thousands of clones, 90% to 95% being singletons. The germline V gene encodes CDR1 LNHDA and CDR2 SQIVND (reference sequence). The length of the CDR3 is 13 residues. V lost 7 bases and J lost 7, with 16 bases in between. The specimen was PBMCs. This sequence joins TRBV19 and TRBJ1-2, with a weak D call TRBD1 (5 bases). This receptor was obtained from a man younger than 35 in good health and CMV-seronegative. CDR3 protein: CASKLTVGRGYTF. The CDR3 DNA is TGTGCCAGTAAGTTGACAGTAGGTCGTGGCTACACCTTC.